These 14 T cell receptor beta chains were sequenced from one sample in a study of T cell repertoires in cytomegalovirus infection. TCRdb processed the reads anew with MiXCR; each CDR3 protein has one entry. The sample contains about 700,000 distinct CDR3 sequences, roughly 36% of which appear only once. Antigens of these TCRs are unknown. Sequencing used cultured PBMCs, obtained from culture after CMV antigen stimulation. Source of these receptors: a human donor in good health (CMV status not recorded). Some clones in this sample may be carry-over from other donors' samples.

This clonotype was detected a few times. The chain couples TRBV12-3 or TRBV12-4 to TRBJ2-7, with TRBD2 matching over 9 bases. This CDR3 is 15 amino acids long. The trim removed 6 bases at V and 5 bases at J, leaving 11 bases unmatched. CDR3 sequence (DNA): TGTGCCAGCAGAACCGCGGCGGGACTAGCCCACGAGCAGTACTTC. It translates to CASRTAAGLAHEQYF.

The V gene is TRBV7-9, the J gene TRBJ2-1, with 7 bases matching TRBD2. CDR1 is SEHNR and CDR2 is FQNEAQ in the germline V gene (reference sequence). Trimming cost V 5 bases and J 7 bases; bases outside gene matches: 14. The CDR3 is 16 residues long. The CDR3 DNA is TGTGCCAGCAGCCCTAGGCCCGGGAGGAGAGTGAATGAGCAGTTCTTC. Translated: CASSPRPGRRVNEQFF.

Of note for this clonotype: The junction differs from germline at one of its ends, possibly a read error. The V gene is TRBV6-6, the J gene TRBJ2-5; the D gene is possibly TRBD1 (6 bases). CDR3 size: 16 residues. Germline loops: CDR1 MNHNY, CDR2 SVGAGI (reference sequence). CDR3 sequence reads: CASSYLQGAYQETQYF. For the CDR3, the DNA is TGTGCCAGCAGCTACTTACAGGGAGCCTACCAAGAGACCCAGTACTTC.

The chain uses TRBV5-1 and TRBJ2-3; D uncertain. The CDR3 covers 13 residues. CDR1 is SGHRS, CDR2 YFSETQ, per germline. Trimming took 1 base from V and 5 from J, leaving 8 bases between them. The CDR3 reads CASSLLSIDTQYF. The CDR3 DNA is TGCGCCAGCAGCTTGCTCTCCATAGATACGCAGTATTTT.

This clonotype turned up a few times. The chain is built from TRBV6-1 and TRBJ2-4; TRBD1 might be the D (6 bases). The germline CDR1 and CDR2 sequences are MNHNS and SASEGT. V was cut by 6 bases and J by 3 bases, with 12 bases left in between. The CDR3 is made up of 14 amino acids. This chain's CDR3 is CASRYRADKNIQYF. For the CDR3, the DNA is TGTGCCAGCAGGTACAGGGCGGACAAAAACATTCAGTACTTC.

The chain is built from TRBV7-9 and TRBJ2-3; D tentatively fits TRBD1 or TRBD2 (5 bases each). This CDR3 contains 15 residues. Germline V gene sequence: CDR1 SEHNR, CDR2 FQNEAQ (reference sequence). Trimming left V 0 bases short and J 2 bases short, with 9 bases between. Here the CDR3 DNA reads TGTGCCAGCAGCTTAGCGGGGGACCTCACAGATACGCAGTATTTT. Translated: CASSLAGDLTDTQYF.

This chain joins TRBV7-9 and TRBJ2-5; D gene ambiguous. V gave up 5 bases and J gave up 2 bases, with 15 bases separating them. Looked up from germline, CDR1 is SEHNR and CDR2 is FQNEAQ (reference sequence). The CDR3 length is 15 residues. Written as DNA, the CDR3 is TGTGCCAGCAGCAACCAAGGCGGCAGGCAAGAGACCCAGTACTTC. It encodes CASSNQGGRQETQYF.

The rearrangement links TRBV15 to TRBJ2-2; no clear D gene. V lost 3 bases and J lost 2, with 4 bases in between. There are 13 residues in the CDR3. Germline-derived CDR1 and CDR2 are LNHNV and YYDKDF (reference sequence). Here the CDR3 reads CATSRGNTGELFF. As DNA, the CDR3 is TGTGCCACCAGCAGGGGTAACACCGGGGAGCTGTTTTTT.

This chain uses TRBV20-1 with TRBJ2-7; the D gene is possibly TRBD1 (6 bases). The germline V and J ends were trimmed by 5 bases and 1 base, with 18 bases remaining between them. This CDR3 contains 15 residues. CDR1 DFQATT and CDR2 SNEGSKA come from the germline V gene (reference sequence). The CDR3 spells CSAQNQQGQSYEQYF. In DNA, the CDR3 is TGCAGTGCTCAAAATCAACAGGGCCAGTCCTACGAGCAGTACTTC.

This clonotype was recorded a few times. This chain uses TRBV7-9 with TRBJ2-7; TRBD2 might be the D (6 bases). Germline V gene data show CDR1 as SEHNR and CDR2 as FQNEAQ (reference sequence). CDR3 length: 15 residues. V lost 7 bases and J 3 bases, leaving 19 bases between the germline ends. CDR3 sequence reads: CASKAIRGGIYEQYF. CDR3 coding DNA: TGTGCCAGCAAGGCGATTAGAGGCGGGATCTACGAGCAGTACTTC.

In its sample, this clonotype was seen a few times. The chain links TRBV4-1 to TRBJ1-1, with no clear D. Trimming left V 0 bases short and J 7 bases short, with 9 bases between. The CDR3 is 13 residues long. Germline V gene data show CDR1 as MGHRA and CDR2 as YSYEKL. The CDR3 spells CASSQDRVGEAFF. The CDR3 DNA is TGCGCCAGCAGCCAAGATCGAGTGGGTGAAGCTTTCTTT.

CDR3 sequence reads: CASSLEHGDKETQYF. In DNA, the CDR3 is TGTGCCAGCAGCTTAGAGCATGGGGATAAAGAGACCCAGTACTTC. This chain uses TRBV7-8 with TRBJ2-5, with unresolved D. CDR1 and CDR2 from the germline V gene are SGHVS and FQNEAQ. The CDR3 spans 15 residues. V was cut by 1 base and J by 3 bases, with 12 bases left in between.

The sample holds a few counts of this clonotype. The chain links TRBV20-1 to TRBJ2-7; D not certain. The germline CDR1 and CDR2 sequences are DFQATT and SNEGSKA (reference sequence). Trimming cost V 6 bases and J 0 bases, with 24 bases left between them. The CDR3 contains 17 residues. The CDR3 is CSAHDTRHDFFSYEQYF. In DNA, the CDR3 is TGCAGTGCCCACGACACCCGACACGACTTTTTCTCCTACGAGCAGTACTTC.

This chain connects TRBV15 to TRBJ1-5; D perhaps matches TRBD1 (5 bases). Germline V gives CDR1 LNHNV, CDR2 YYDKDF (reference sequence). The CDR3 is made up of 14 amino acids. Trimming took off 4 bases at V and 0 bases at J, with 7 bases between the two ends. In DNA, the CDR3 is TGTGCCACCAGCACAGGGATTAGCAATCAGCCCCAGCATTTT. Encoded protein: CATSTGISNQPQHF. Complete variable domain (other parts from reference TRBV15 and TRBJ1-5): DAMVIQNPRYQVTQFGKPVTLSCSQTLNHNVMYWYQQKSSQAPKLLFHYYDKDFNNEADTPDNFQSRRPNTSFCFLDIRSPGLGDTAMYLCATSTGISNQPQHFGDGTRLSIL.